This record covers a single TCR beta chain. An end of the junction differs from the germline gene, which may be a read error. The PCR ran on 60 Vbeta and 13 Jbeta primers. Generated by immunoSEQ multiplex PCR, the TCRdb table keeps only in-frame clones and is missing some. The sample has roughly 190,000 clones; over 80% are singletons. This CDR3 has 11 residues. The germline gives CDR1 MNHEY, CDR2 SVGAGI. The sample is drawn from a study of cytomegalovirus exposure and HLA in healthy donors. The chain is built from TRBV6-5 and TRBJ1-3; D remains unclear. Sequencing input: PBMCs. This clonotype was sampled from a woman aged 50 to 60 in good health and CMV-seropositive. CDR3 protein: CASKEGNAIYF. The CDR3 DNA reads TGTGCCAGCAAGGAGGGAAACGCCATATATTTT.